Listed below are T cell receptor beta chains from one sample, sequenced in a study of blood T cell repertoires in COVID-19. TCRdb's copy holds only in-frame clones and misses some; the assay was immunoSEQ multiplex PCR. The sample holds 200,000 to 250,000 clones, about 85% seen once. The material sequenced was peripheral blood. The receptor set was obtained from a man between 50 and 59 years old who had recovered from COVID-19. The CDR3 runs from the conserved cysteine through the conserved F or W. Fields, in order: J gene, clone size, D gene, CDR3 length, V gene, CDR3 protein, CDR3 DNA. A D gene is named only where the DNA matches it firmly. Part of the rows lack a size; the others show once, few, many or a class for expanded clones.

J: TRBJ2-1
size: -
D: -
length: 14
V: TRBV19
CDR3: CAEPVSRVVNEQFF
DNA: TGTGCCGAGCCAGTATCTAGAGTAGTTAATGAGCAGTTCTTC

J: TRBJ2-7
size: -
D: -
length: 21
V: TRBV28
CDR3: CASSRGTDRSLGRGTSYEQYF
DNA: TGTGCCAGCAGCCGAGGGACAGATCGCAGTCTAGGGCGGGGAACCTCCTACGAGCAGTACTTC

J: TRBJ1-2
size: -
D: -
length: 15
V: TRBV4-1
CDR3: CASSQVYAGDYGYTF
DNA: TGCGCCAGCAGCCAAGTCTATGCGGGTGACTATGGCTACACCTTC

J: TRBJ2-3
size: -
D: TRBD2
length: 15
V: TRBV6-4
CDR3: CASSEGLAGGGTQYF
DNA: TGTGCCAGCAGTGAAGGACTAGCGGGAGGTGGTACGCAGTATTTT

J: TRBJ2-1
size: -
D: TRBD2
length: 16
V: TRBV3-1/TRBV3-2
CDR3: CASSRSSGRSYNEQFF
DNA: TGTGCCAGCTCTCGTTCTAGCGGGAGATCCTACAATGAGCAGTTCTTC

J: TRBJ2-7
size: -
D: -
length: 13
V: TRBV18
CDR3: CASSPQGSYEQYF
DNA: TGTGCCAGCTCACCACAGGGGTCCTACGAGCAGTACTTC

J: TRBJ2-7
size: -
D: -
length: 12
V: TRBV2
CDR3: CASSGDFYEQYF
DNA: TGTGCCAGCAGTGGTGACTTCTACGAGCAGTACTTC

J: TRBJ1-6
size: -
D: -
length: 15
V: TRBV9
CDR3: CASSVEGGGGAPLHF
DNA: TGTGCCAGCAGCGTAGAAGGAGGTGGTGGGGCACCCCTCCACTTT

J: TRBJ2-5
size: -
D: -
length: 14
V: TRBV25-1
CDR3: CASSEFTGSETQYF
DNA: TGTGCCAGCAGTGAATTTACGGGGTCCGAGACCCAGTACTTC

J: TRBJ2-3
size: once
D: TRBD1
length: 13
V: TRBV12-5
CDR3: CASARQGTDTQYF
DNA: TGTGCTAGTGCCCGACAGGGAACAGATACGCAGTATTTT

J: TRBJ2-2
size: -
D: TRBD1
length: 14
V: TRBV18
CDR3: CASSRQGYTGELFF
DNA: TGTGCCAGCTCACGACAGGGCTACACCGGGGAGCTGTTTTTT

J: TRBJ1-1
size: -
D: -
length: 14
V: TRBV5-1
CDR3: CASSYGTPGAEAFF
DNA: TGCGCCAGCAGCTACGGGACTCCTGGGGCTGAAGCTTTCTTT

J: TRBJ2-5
size: -
D: TRBD1
length: 14
V: TRBV25-1
CDR3: CASRGAGGQETQYF
DNA: TGTGCCAGCAGGGGGGCAGGGGGCCAAGAGACCCAGTACTTC

J: TRBJ1-4
size: -
D: -
length: 14
V: TRBV28
CDR3: CASSPPGFNEKLFF
DNA: TGTGCCAGCAGTCCGCCGGGTTTTAATGAAAAACTGTTTTTT

J: TRBJ2-3
size: -
D: -
length: 15
V: TRBV27
CDR3: CASSLGRGSTDTQYF
DNA: TGTGCCAGCAGTTTGGGCAGGGGCAGCACAGATACGCAGTATTTT

J: TRBJ1-2
size: -
D: -
length: 15
V: TRBV14
CDR3: CASSQDPTVYYGYTF
DNA: TGTGCCAGCAGCCAAGATCCAACAGTCTACTATGGCTACACCTTC

J: TRBJ1-5
size: few
D: -
length: 15
V: TRBV6-1
CDR3: CASSEAGGSNQPQHF
DNA: TGTGCCAGCAGTGAAGCAGGAGGGAGCAATCAGCCCCAGCATTTT

J: TRBJ1-2
size: -
D: -
length: 13
V: TRBV29-1
CDR3: CSVEDPRGDGYTF
DNA: TGCAGCGTTGAAGATCCACGGGGGGATGGCTACACCTTC

J: TRBJ2-1
size: -
D: TRBD2
length: 16
V: TRBV14
CDR3: CASSRTAGGPRNEQFF
DNA: TGTGCCAGCAGCCGAACAGCGGGAGGGCCGCGCAATGAGCAGTTCTTC

J: TRBJ2-1
size: -
D: TRBD2
length: 17
V: TRBV27
CDR3: CASSFLSGRASYNEQFF
DNA: TGTGCCAGCAGTTTCCTTAGCGGGAGGGCCTCCTACAATGAGCAGTTCTTC

J: TRBJ1-2
size: -
D: -
length: 14
V: TRBV7-9
CDR3: CASSSPGGWGGYTF
DNA: TGTGCCAGCAGTTCCCCGGGGGGATGGGGTGGCTACACCTTC

J: TRBJ2-2
size: few
D: -
length: 15
V: TRBV11-2
CDR3: CASSPWGLNTGELFF
DNA: TGTGCCAGCAGCCCCTGGGGGCTAAACACCGGGGAGCTGTTTTTT

J: TRBJ1-1
size: -
D: TRBD1
length: 15
V: TRBV7-9
CDR3: CASSTQGAGVSEAFF
DNA: TGTGCCAGCAGCACTCAGGGGGCTGGGGTATCTGAAGCTTTCTTT

J: TRBJ1-6
size: -
D: TRBD1
length: 15
V: TRBV14
CDR3: CASSQVGTGPSPLHF
DNA: TGTGCCAGCAGCCAAGTGGGGACAGGCCCCTCACCCCTCCACTTT

J: TRBJ2-2
size: -
D: TRBD1
length: 14
V: TRBV2
CDR3: CASRGTGGTGELFF
DNA: TGTGCCAGCAGGGGGACAGGGGGCACCGGGGAGCTGTTTTTT

J: TRBJ2-7
size: -
D: -
length: 13
V: TRBV29-1
CDR3: CSVGDTGSSEQYF
DNA: TGCAGCGTCGGGGACACGGGCTCGAGCGAGCAGTACTTC

J: TRBJ2-3
size: -
D: -
length: 16
V: TRBV19
CDR3: CASSERALRHTDTQYF
DNA: TGTGCCAGTAGTGAACGTGCATTGCGCCACACAGATACGCAGTATTTT

J: TRBJ1-2
size: -
D: -
length: 13
V: TRBV29-1
CDR3: CSVAPGVRYGYTF
DNA: TGCAGCGTTGCCCCGGGGGTCCGATATGGCTACACCTTC

J: TRBJ2-7
size: -
D: TRBD2
length: 16
V: TRBV28
CDR3: CASSTRLAGRIYEQYF
DNA: TGTGCCAGCAGTACCCGACTAGCGGGGCGGATCTACGAGCAGTACTTC

J: TRBJ1-5
size: -
D: TRBD1
length: 15
V: TRBV6-5
CDR3: CASSYSTTGTWPQHF
DNA: TGTGCCAGCAGTTACTCGACGACAGGGACTTGGCCCCAGCATTTT

J: TRBJ1-6
size: -
D: -
length: 15
V: TRBV2
CDR3: CASTGGLVGSSPLHF
DNA: TGTGCCAGCACCGGCGGACTGGTGGGGTCTTCACCCCTCCACTTT

J: TRBJ2-5
size: -
D: TRBD2
length: 14
V: TRBV27
CDR3: CASSSSGVGKTQYF
DNA: TGTGCCAGCAGTAGTAGCGGGGTGGGAAAGACCCAGTACTTC

J: TRBJ1-1
size: many
D: -
length: 14
V: TRBV5-4
CDR3: CASFRGGKNTEAFF
DNA: TGTGCCAGCTTCCGGGGAGGAAAAAACACTGAAGCTTTCTTT

J: TRBJ2-7
size: -
D: TRBD2
length: 16
V: TRBV6-6
CDR3: CASTLGLAGGFREQYF
DNA: TGTGCCAGCACCTTAGGACTAGCGGGAGGGTTTCGCGAGCAGTACTTC

J: TRBJ1-4
size: -
D: -
length: 15
V: TRBV28
CDR3: CASSSATGRAEKLFF
DNA: TGTGCCAGCAGTTCCGCGACAGGTCGAGCGGAAAAACTGTTTTTT

J: TRBJ2-4
size: -
D: TRBD1
length: 16
V: TRBV28
CDR3: CASSFGGQGARNIQYF
DNA: TGTGCCAGCAGTTTCGGGGGTCAGGGGGCCAGAAACATTCAGTACTTC

J: TRBJ2-1
size: -
D: -
length: 15
V: TRBV19
CDR3: CASSMRGDSYNEQFF
DNA: TGTGCCAGTAGTATGCGGGGCGATTCCTACAATGAGCAGTTCTTC

J: TRBJ2-7
size: -
D: -
length: 13
V: TRBV15
CDR3: CATSSWTSSEQYF
DNA: TGTGCCACCAGCAGTTGGACTTCCTCCGAGCAGTACTTC

J: TRBJ2-1
size: -
D: -
length: 16
V: TRBV10-3
CDR3: CAISGSSASSYNEQFF
DNA: TGTGCCATCAGTGGCTCGAGCGCAAGCTCCTACAATGAGCAGTTCTTC

J: TRBJ2-7
size: -
D: -
length: 14
V: TRBV5-1
CDR3: CASSLSSGLDEQYF
DNA: TGCGCCAGCAGCTTGTCGTCAGGGTTAGACGAGCAGTACTTC

J: TRBJ2-1
size: -
D: -
length: 18
V: TRBV14
CDR3: CASSQGLGVGSSYNEQFF
DNA: TGTGCCAGCAGCCAAGGACTGGGGGTCGGGAGCTCCTACAATGAGCAGTTCTTC

J: TRBJ1-1
size: -
D: TRBD1
length: 14
V: TRBV5-1
CDR3: CASSLSTGRTEAFF
DNA: TGCGCCAGCAGCTTATCGACAGGGAGGACTGAAGCTTTCTTT

J: TRBJ2-5
size: -
D: -
length: 12
V: TRBV30
CDR3: CAWSVLRGGQYF
DNA: TGTGCCTGGAGCGTCCTTAGGGGGGGCCAGTACTTC

J: TRBJ2-2
size: -
D: TRBD1
length: 15
V: TRBV28
CDR3: CASRTGGLNTGELFF
DNA: TGTGCCAGCCGGACAGGGGGCTTGAACACCGGGGAGCTGTTTTTT

J: TRBJ1-2
size: -
D: TRBD1
length: 14
V: TRBV28
CDR3: CASSTRTGLNGYTF
DNA: TGTGCCAGCAGTACTCGGACAGGTCTGAATGGCTACACCTTC